These T cell receptor beta chains were read from a single sample in a study of blood T cells in healthy people across ages. TCRdb reprocessed the 5' RACE reads with MiXCR, giving one entry per CDR3 protein. This sample has fewer than 1,000,000 distinct CDR3 sequences, with roughly 44% found just once. Sample: blood. Source of these receptors: a man aged 60-69 years in good health. Each CDR3 is given with its conserved first and last residue. A D gene is named only where the DNA matches it firmly. Clone size is given for some rows only: seen once, a few or many times, or a class if the clone is expanded.

j_call | clone_size | d_call | v_call | cdr3_nt | cdr3_aa
TRBJ2-6 | once | . | TRBV7-8 | TGTGCCAGCAGCTTAGTTGCAGGGACGTCTGGGGCCAACGTCCTGACTTTC | CASSLVAGTSGANVLTF
TRBJ2-3 | . | TRBD2 | TRBV18 | TGTGCCAGCTCGCCGACTAGCACAGTGGATACGCAGTATTTT | CASSPTSTVDTQYF
TRBJ2-7 | . | TRBD2 | TRBV20-1 | TGCAGTGCCAGAAAGACTAGCGGGAGAAGCAATGAGCAGTACTTC | CSARKTSGRSNEQYF
TRBJ2-2 | . | . | TRBV20-1 | TGCAGTGCGACTACGGGACCCAACACCGGGGAGCTGTTTTTT | CSATTGPNTGELFF
TRBJ1-1 | . | . | TRBV4-1 | TGCGCCAGCAGCCACCTCATTACAGAAGAAGCTTTCTTT | CASSHLITEEAFF
TRBJ2-1 | . | . | TRBV6-1 | TGTGCCAGCAGTGAAGGGGGGTCGGAGTTCTTC | CASSEGGSEFF
TRBJ2-5 | . | . | TRBV7-9 | TGTGCCAGCAGCTCTGTCGGGGGGACCCAGTACTTC | CASSSVGGTQYF
TRBJ2-5 | few | TRBD2 | TRBV4-3 | TGCGCCAGCAGCCAAGGTAGCGGGGAGAGAGAGACCCAGTACTTC | CASSQGSGERETQYF
TRBJ2-2 | . | . | TRBV4-3 | TGCGCCAGCAGCCAAGATCTCCCCATCGGACCCAACACCGGGGAGCTGTTTTTT | CASSQDLPIGPNTGELFF
TRBJ1-2 | . | . | TRBV12-3/TRBV12-4 | TGTGCCAGCAGCCGCGGACGGCCGGGCTATGGCTACACCTTC | CASSRGRPGYGYTF
TRBJ2-5 | once | TRBD2 | TRBV29-1 | TGCAGCGTTGCATCGCTAGCGGGGGGGCGGGAGACCCAGTACTTC | CSVASLAGGRETQYF
TRBJ2-5 | . | . | TRBV5-6 | TGTGCCAGCAGCGCCATTACTCTAACTCCAGGGGAGACCCAGTACTTC | CASSAITLTPGETQYF
TRBJ2-7 | . | . | TRBV7-2 | TGTGCCAGCAGCCCCCGGGCAGGGTACCACGAGCAGTACTTC | CASSPRAGYHEQYF
TRBJ1-5 | . | . | TRBV20-1 | TGCAGTGCCCCACAGGGTAACAATCAGCCCCAGCATTTT | CSAPQGNNQPQHF
TRBJ2-2 | . | TRBD1 | TRBV28 | TGTGCCAGCAGTTTACCTGGACAGGGGTCCGGGGAGCTGTTTTTT | CASSLPGQGSGELFF
TRBJ2-5 | . | TRBD1 | TRBV7-8 | TGTGCCAGCAGCTTTACAGGGGCGAAAGAGACCCAGTACTTC | CASSFTGAKETQYF
TRBJ1-2 | . | . | TRBV12-3/TRBV12-4 | TGTGCCAGCATCCGGGGAGGAGGATACTATGGCTACACCTTC | CASIRGGGYYGYTF
TRBJ2-2 | . | . | TRBV15 | TGTGCCACCAGCAGCCAACCTCCGGGCATCGGCACCGGGGAGCTGTTTTTT | CATSSQPPGIGTGELFF
TRBJ2-5 | . | . | TRBV6-5 | TGTGCCAGCAGTTACACAGACAATCCCGAGCAGACCCAGTACTTC | CASSYTDNPEQTQYF
TRBJ2-1 | once | . | TRBV11-1 | TGTGCCAGCAACTTAGGTGGTCCTGAGCAGTTCTTC | CASNLGGPEQFF
TRBJ2-3 | . | TRBD1 | TRBV7-9 | TGTGCCAGTGTGGACAGGGGGTTTACAGATACGCAGTATTTT | CASVDRGFTDTQYF
TRBJ2-6 | few | . | TRBV10-2 | TGCGCCAGCAATCCAAACTCTGGGGCCAACGTCCTGACTTTC | CASNPNSGANVLTF
TRBJ2-2 | . | . | TRBV30 | TGTGCCTGGAGTGTACAACAGGGAAGCGGGGAGCTGTTTTTT | CAWSVQQGSGELFF
TRBJ1-2 | . | . | TRBV15 | TGTGCCGCCGGACAGCCATGGTATTCGGGCTACACCTTC | CAAGQPWYSGYTF
TRBJ1-1 | . | . | TRBV29-1 | TGCAGCGTCGGCTCGGGAGCTTTCTTT | CSVGSGAFF
TRBJ1-6 | few | TRBD1 | TRBV3-1 | TGTGCCAGCAGTCCAGACAGGGAGTATTCACCCCTCCACTTT | CASSPDREYSPLHF
TRBJ2-6 | . | . | TRBV6-5 | TGTGCCAGCACGAGCAGGTGGAGCTCTGGGGCCAACGTCCTGACTTTC | CASTSRWSSGANVLTF
TRBJ2-7 | few | . | TRBV5-8 | TGTGCCAGCAGCTCCCGGGGCAGGGTGGTAAGCGAGCAGTACTTC | CASSSRGRVVSEQYF
TRBJ2-7 | . | . | TRBV3-1 | TGTGCCAGCAGCCAGGCGGGACGGCTCTCCTACAATGAGCAGTACTTC | CASSQAGRLSYNEQYF
TRBJ1-4 | once | TRBD1 | TRBV11-2 | TGTGCCAGCAGCTGGACAGGGGGTCCGGGGGAAAAACTGTTTTTT | CASSWTGGPGEKLFF
TRBJ1-4 | . | . | TRBV20-1 | TGCAGTGCTAGGAGAGCAACTAATGAAAAACTGTTTTTT | CSARRATNEKLFF
TRBJ2-3 | . | . | TRBV20-1 | TGCAGTGCTAGATCTGGGGGCACAGATACGCAGTATTTT | CSARSGGTDTQYF
TRBJ2-1 | few | . | TRBV6-2/TRBV6-3 | TGTGCCAGCAGTGCTGACCTTCCGAAGCAGTTCTTC | CASSADLPKQFF
TRBJ1-1 | . | . | TRBV7-7 | TGTGCTAGCAGCTCCAGGGTGGGCACTGAAGCTTTCTTT | CASSSRVGTEAFF
TRBJ2-7 | few | . | TRBV6-2/TRBV6-3 | TGTGCCAGCAGCCGCTTGGGAGTGCCTAACTACGAGCAGTACTTC | CASSRLGVPNYEQYF
TRBJ2-7 | . | . | TRBV4-3 | TGCGCCAGCAGCCAAGAAAGGGACCGTGACCCCTACGAGCAGTACTTC | CASSQERDRDPYEQYF
TRBJ2-5 | . | TRBD1 | TRBV2 | TGTGCCAGCAGCCCCGGGACAGTTCCCGAGACCCAGTACTTC | CASSPGTVPETQYF
TRBJ2-3 | . | . | TRBV9 | TGTGCCAGCAGCCCTACGGGGACGGGCACAGATACGCAGTATTTT | CASSPTGTGTDTQYF
TRBJ1-5 | . | . | TRBV20-1 | TGCAGTGCCAACGCGGGGACCAATCAGCCCCAGCATTTT | CSANAGTNQPQHF
TRBJ2-5 | few | . | TRBV5-1 | TGCGCCAGCAGCTTGGAGGTTGGCAGCCCGGGGACCCAGTACTTC | CASSLEVGSPGTQYF
TRBJ1-1 | few | . | TRBV20-1 | TGCAGTGCTCCCCGGGGGGTATACATGAACACTGAAGCTTTCTTT | CSAPRGVYMNTEAFF
TRBJ2-7 | . | TRBD1 | TRBV9 | TGTGCCAGCAGCGCCAGCGGGCAGGGGGCTGTGTACGAGCAGTACTTC | CASSASGQGAVYEQYF
TRBJ1-5 | few | . | TRBV4-3 | TGCGCCAGCAGCCAAGAGTCACGGTCCGATCAGCCCCAGCATTTT | CASSQESRSDQPQHF
TRBJ1-2 | . | TRBD1 | TRBV3-1 | TGTGCCAGCAGCAAACCGGGACAGGCCGGACGTGGCTACACCTTC | CASSKPGQAGRGYTF
TRBJ2-5 | few | TRBD2 | TRBV12-3/TRBV12-4 | TGTGCCAGCAGTCCTCCCGCTTCACTAGCGCGGGGCGAAGAGACCCAGTACTTC | CASSPPASLARGEETQYF
TRBJ2-6 | few | . | TRBV3-1 | TGTGCCAGCAGCTACCCCAACTCTGGGGCCAACGTCCTGACTTTC | CASSYPNSGANVLTF
TRBJ2-7 | . | . | TRBV12-3/TRBV12-4 | TGTGCCAGCAGTTTAGCGCTAGTAAGCGAGCAGTACTTC | CASSLALVSEQYF
TRBJ2-4 | few | . | TRBV7-2 | TGTGCCAGCAGCTTAGGGGCAGATATTCCAGCCAAAAACATTCAGTACTTC | CASSLGADIPAKNIQYF
TRBJ1-1 | few | . | TRBV12-3/TRBV12-4 | TGTGCCAGCAGTTTAATATTCACTGAAGCTTTCTTT | CASSLIFTEAFF
TRBJ2-4 | . | TRBD1 | TRBV20-1 | TGCAGTGCTAGGGACCCACAGGGGGGCCTTAACATTCAGTACTTC | CSARDPQGGLNIQYF
TRBJ1-5 | many | TRBD1 | TRBV7-9 | TGTGCCAGCAGCTCGGACAGGGACCTTAGCAATCAGCCCCAGCATTTT | CASSSDRDLSNQPQHF
TRBJ2-1 | few | . | TRBV7-2 | TGTGCCAGCAGCCCGACTCAGCTTACGGGGAATGAGCAGTTCTTC | CASSPTQLTGNEQFF
TRBJ2-3 | . | TRBD1 | TRBV6-5 | TGTGCCAGCAGTCGGACAGGACACACAGATACGCAGTATTTT | CASSRTGHTDTQYF